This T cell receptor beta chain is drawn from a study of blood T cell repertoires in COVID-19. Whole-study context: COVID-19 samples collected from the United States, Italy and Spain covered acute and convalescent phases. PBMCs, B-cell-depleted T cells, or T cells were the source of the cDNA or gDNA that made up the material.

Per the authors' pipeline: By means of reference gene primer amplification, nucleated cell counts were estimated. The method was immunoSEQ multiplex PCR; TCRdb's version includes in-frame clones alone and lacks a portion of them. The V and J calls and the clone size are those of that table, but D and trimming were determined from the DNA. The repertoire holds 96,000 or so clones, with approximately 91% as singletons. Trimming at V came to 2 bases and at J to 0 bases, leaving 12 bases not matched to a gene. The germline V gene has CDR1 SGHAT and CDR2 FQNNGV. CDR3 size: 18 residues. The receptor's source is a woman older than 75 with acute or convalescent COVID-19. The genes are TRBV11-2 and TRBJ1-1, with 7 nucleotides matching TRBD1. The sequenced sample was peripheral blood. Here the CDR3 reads CASSLRRGGSGMNTEAFF. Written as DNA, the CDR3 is TGTGCCAGCAGCTTACGGAGAGGGGGCTCTGGAATGAACACTGAAGCTTTCTTT.